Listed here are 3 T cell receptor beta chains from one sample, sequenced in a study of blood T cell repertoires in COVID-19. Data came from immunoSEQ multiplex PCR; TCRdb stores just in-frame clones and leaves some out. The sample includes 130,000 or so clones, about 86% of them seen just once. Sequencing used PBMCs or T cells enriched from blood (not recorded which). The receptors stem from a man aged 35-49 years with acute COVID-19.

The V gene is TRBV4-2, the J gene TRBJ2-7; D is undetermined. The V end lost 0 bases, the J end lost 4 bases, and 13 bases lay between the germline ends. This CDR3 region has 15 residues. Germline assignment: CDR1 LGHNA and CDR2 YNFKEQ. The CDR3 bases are TGTGCCAGCAGCCAAGAACTCATAACCCGGTACGAGCAGTACTTC. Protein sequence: CASSQELITRYEQYF.

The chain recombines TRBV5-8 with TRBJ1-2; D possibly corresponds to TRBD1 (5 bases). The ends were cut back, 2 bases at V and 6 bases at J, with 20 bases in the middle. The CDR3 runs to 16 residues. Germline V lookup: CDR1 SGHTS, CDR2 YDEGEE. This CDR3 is CASSFRAGTGVDGYTF. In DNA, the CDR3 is TGTGCCAGCAGCTTTAGGGCAGGGACGGGAGTGGATGGCTACACCTTC.

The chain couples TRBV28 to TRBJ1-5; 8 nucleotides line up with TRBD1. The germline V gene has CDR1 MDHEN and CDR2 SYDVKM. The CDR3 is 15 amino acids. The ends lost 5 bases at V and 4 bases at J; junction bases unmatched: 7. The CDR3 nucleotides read TGTGCCAGCAGTCCACAGGGGGGCGTGAATCAGCCCCAGCATTTT. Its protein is CASSPQGGVNQPQHF.